Listed below are T cell receptor beta chains from one sample, sequenced in a study of blood T cells in healthy people across ages. One entry per CDR3 protein results from TCRdb running MiXCR on the 5' RACE reads. The table has more than 1,400,000 distinct CDR3 sequences, around 39% seen once; the top ten hold roughly 7.9%. The sequencing sample was made of blood. Receptors originate from a woman between 18 and 29 years old in good health. CDR3s include the opening cysteine and the closing phenylalanine or tryptophan. The D gene is left open where the match is weak. The listing skips clone size in some rows; elsewhere it reads once, few, many or a size class.

V: TRBV7-9; D: -; J: TRBJ1-4; size: -; DNA: TGTGCCAGCAGCCAGGACCCTTTCGCAACTAATGAAAAACTGTTTTTT; CDR3: CASSQDPFATNEKLFF
V: TRBV2; D: -; J: TRBJ1-2; size: -; DNA: TGTGCCAGCAGCCCTCACCCGGGGTATGGCTACACCTTC; CDR3: CASSPHPGYGYTF
V: TRBV30; D: TRBD1; J: TRBJ1-6; size: -; DNA: TGTGCCTGGAGTGTACGCAGGGGGCGCGGGACTGGGAGTTCACCCCTCCACTTT; CDR3: CAWSVRRGRGTGSSPLHF
V: TRBV5-1; D: -; J: TRBJ1-6; size: few; DNA: TGCGCCAGCAGCTTGGTGACAGATTCACCCCTCCACTTT; CDR3: CASSLVTDSPLHF
V: TRBV7-9; D: -; J: TRBJ1-1; size: -; DNA: TGTGCCAGCAGCCCCCAAGCCGGGAGCACTGAAGCTTTCTTT; CDR3: CASSPQAGSTEAFF
V: TRBV28; D: TRBD1; J: TRBJ1-5; size: few; DNA: TGTGCCAGCAGTCTGCGACAGGGGGTCCAGCCCCAGCATTTT; CDR3: CASSLRQGVQPQHF
V: TRBV20-1; D: -; J: TRBJ1-1; size: -; DNA: TGCAGTCATTCCCGTTGGGGGGGCACTGAAGCTTTCTTT; CDR3: CSHSRWGGTEAFF
V: TRBV24-1; D: -; J: TRBJ2-3; size: -; DNA: TGTGCCACCAGTGATTTGCCCGATCCTCATACGCAGTATTTT; CDR3: CATSDLPDPHTQYF
V: TRBV20-1; D: TRBD2; J: TRBJ2-1; size: -; DNA: TGCAGTGCTCCCGACCCCTCTAGCGGGCCCTCCTACAATGAGCAGTTCTTC; CDR3: CSAPDPSSGPSYNEQFF
V: TRBV6-2/TRBV6-3; D: -; J: TRBJ1-1; size: -; DNA: TGTGCCAGCAGTTACCTGCAGGGGAGACTCTCAACCCCTGAAGCTTTCTTT; CDR3: CASSYLQGRLSTPEAFF
V: TRBV9; D: TRBD2; J: TRBJ2-1; size: few; DNA: TGTGCCAGCAGCGTAGGAGGACTAGCGGGGGTAGGCGAGCAGTTCTTC; CDR3: CASSVGGLAGVGEQFF
V: TRBV3-1; D: -; J: TRBJ2-7; size: -; DNA: TGTGCCAGCAGCCAAGATCTCGCCTTATCCTACGAGCAGTACTTC; CDR3: CASSQDLALSYEQYF
V: TRBV14; D: -; J: TRBJ2-2; size: few; DNA: TGTGCCAGCAGCCAAGATGCGGGGATTGGCACCGGGGAGCTGTTTTTT; CDR3: CASSQDAGIGTGELFF
V: TRBV4-1; D: -; J: TRBJ2-5; size: few; DNA: TGCGCCAGCAGCCAAGTTGGTCTCCAGGGGGAGACCCAGTACTTC; CDR3: CASSQVGLQGETQYF
V: TRBV5-1; D: TRBD1; J: TRBJ2-7; size: few; DNA: TGCGCCAGCAGACCCGGGACAGGGAACGACGAGCAGTACTTC; CDR3: CASRPGTGNDEQYF
V: TRBV20-1; D: -; J: TRBJ1-2; size: -; DNA: TGCAGTGCTAGAGATGGGGAGGGGCCCCTGCCTAACTATGGCTACACCTTC; CDR3: CSARDGEGPLPNYGYTF
V: TRBV7-8; D: -; J: TRBJ1-2; size: few; DNA: TGTGCCAGCAGCGTAGACAGGTCGCCCTCAGCTAACTATGGCTACACCTTC; CDR3: CASSVDRSPSANYGYTF
V: TRBV7-3; D: TRBD2; J: TRBJ2-3; size: -; DNA: TGTGCCAGCAGCCACGGACTAGCGGGCACAGATACGCAGTATTTT; CDR3: CASSHGLAGTDTQYF
V: TRBV12-3/TRBV12-4; D: TRBD2; J: TRBJ2-5; size: many; DNA: TGTGCCAGCAGTTTTAGGGACTACAAAGAGACCCAGTACTTC; CDR3: CASSFRDYKETQYF
V: TRBV10-3; D: -; J: TRBJ2-5; size: few; DNA: TGTGCCATCAGTGAGAGGGCGGGACAGCAAGAGACCCAGTACTTC; CDR3: CAISERAGQQETQYF
V: TRBV2; D: -; J: TRBJ2-5; size: -; DNA: TGTGCCAGCAGTGAAGCGACGAACCAAGAGACCCAGTACTTC; CDR3: CASSEATNQETQYF
V: TRBV7-9; D: TRBD2; J: TRBJ2-2; size: -; DNA: TGTGCCAGCAGCTCACTAGCGGGGGAAACCGGGGAGCTGTTTTTT; CDR3: CASSSLAGETGELFF
V: TRBV6-1; D: TRBD1; J: TRBJ1-2; size: -; DNA: TGTGCCATTCAGGAGGGGGGCAGGGGGAGTAGTGGCTACACCTTC; CDR3: CAIQEGGRGSSGYTF
V: TRBV6-5; D: TRBD1; J: TRBJ2-5; size: few; DNA: TGTGCCAGCAGGTCCGGGACAGGGAGATGGGAGACCCAGTACTTC; CDR3: CASRSGTGRWETQYF
V: TRBV2; D: -; J: TRBJ2-2; size: -; DNA: TGTGCCAGCAGTGACCCGGGGCTAGGGGAGCTGTTTTTT; CDR3: CASSDPGLGELFF
V: TRBV20-1; D: TRBD2; J: TRBJ2-1; size: -; DNA: TGCAGTGCCCCACTTACCGGGACTAGCGGGGGTTATGAGCAGTTCTTC; CDR3: CSAPLTGTSGGYEQFF
V: TRBV20-1; D: TRBD1; J: TRBJ2-7; size: few; DNA: TGCAGTGCTAGAGGTGGGGACAGGGGTCTGGACGAGCAGTACTTC; CDR3: CSARGGDRGLDEQYF
V: TRBV20-1; D: -; J: TRBJ1-2; size: few; DNA: TGCAGTGCCCCCCAGCAGGGCAGGAACTATGGCTACACCTTC; CDR3: CSAPQQGRNYGYTF
V: TRBV12-3/TRBV12-4; D: -; J: TRBJ2-4; size: -; DNA: TGTGCCAGCAGCGAAGGTACCAAAAACATTCAGTACTTC; CDR3: CASSEGTKNIQYF
V: TRBV9; D: TRBD2; J: TRBJ2-7; size: -; DNA: TGTGCCAGCAGCCCACGGGGCGGGGGTGCACCCTACGAGCAGTACTTC; CDR3: CASSPRGGGAPYEQYF
V: TRBV5-1; D: -; J: TRBJ2-1; size: -; DNA: TGCGCCAGCAGCTTGGACAGTCAGCTGGGCAATGAGCAGTTCTTC; CDR3: CASSLDSQLGNEQFF
V: TRBV20-1; D: -; J: TRBJ2-1; size: many; DNA: TGCAGTGCTGGAAGAGAGTTGTCCTACAATGAGCAGTTCTTC; CDR3: CSAGRELSYNEQFF
V: TRBV19; D: -; J: TRBJ1-2; size: -; DNA: TGTGCCAGTAGTATTTGGACGGAAGCTAACTATGGCTACACCTTC; CDR3: CASSIWTEANYGYTF
V: TRBV6-5; D: -; J: TRBJ2-4; size: once; DNA: TGTGCCAGCAGTGCCCCCGGAGTAAACATTCAGTACTTC; CDR3: CASSAPGVNIQYF
V: TRBV28; D: TRBD1; J: TRBJ2-5; size: -; DNA: TGTGCCAGCAGTCTGGCCGGGACAGGAGAGACCCAGTACTTC; CDR3: CASSLAGTGETQYF
V: TRBV14; D: -; J: TRBJ2-1; size: -; DNA: TGTGCCAGCAGTGTTGTAGGGGGGGCTTACAGTGAGCAGTTCTTC; CDR3: CASSVVGGAYSEQFF
V: TRBV12-3/TRBV12-4; D: TRBD2; J: TRBJ2-7; size: -; DNA: TGTGCCAGCAGTTCCCCCCTAGCGGGGGAGGTCGAGCAGTACTTC; CDR3: CASSSPLAGEVEQYF
V: TRBV20-1; D: -; J: TRBJ1-4; size: -; DNA: TGCAGTACTAGAAGGGGGGCGGGTGGAGAAAAACTGTTTTTT; CDR3: CSTRRGAGGEKLFF
V: TRBV12-3/TRBV12-4; D: -; J: TRBJ1-6; size: few; DNA: TGTGCCAGCAGTTTGGGACGGATTTCACCCCTCCACTTT; CDR3: CASSLGRISPLHF
V: TRBV29-1; D: -; J: TRBJ2-1; size: -; DNA: TGCAGCGTCACGGGGGGACAGCCACCCTACGAGCAGTTCTTC; CDR3: CSVTGGQPPYEQFF
V: TRBV3-1; D: TRBD2; J: TRBJ2-3; size: few; DNA: TGTGCCAGCAGCCAAGCGGGGGGGGACACAGATACGCAGTATTTT; CDR3: CASSQAGGDTDTQYF
V: TRBV5-1; D: -; J: TRBJ2-7; size: few; DNA: TGCGCCAGCAGCGATTGGACAGAAGGCAACTACGAGCAGTACTTC; CDR3: CASSDWTEGNYEQYF
V: TRBV21-1; D: -; J: TRBJ2-7; size: few; DNA: TGTGCCAGCAGCATCAGCAGTCACTACGAGCAGTACTTC; CDR3: CASSISSHYEQYF
V: TRBV27; D: TRBD1; J: TRBJ1-2; size: few; DNA: TGTGCCAGCAGTTTTCTGCAGGGGGATGGCTACACCTTC; CDR3: CASSFLQGDGYTF
V: TRBV4-1; D: -; J: TRBJ1-3; size: -; DNA: TGCGCCAGCAGCCATTCCAGTGTGAGCTCTGGAAACACCATATATTTT; CDR3: CASSHSSVSSGNTIYF
V: TRBV7-2; D: -; J: TRBJ1-2; size: -; DNA: TGTGCCAGCAGCTTAGCAGGGTTGGTCTATGGCTACACCTTC; CDR3: CASSLAGLVYGYTF
V: TRBV4-1; D: -; J: TRBJ1-2; size: -; DNA: TGCGCCAGCAGCCAAGAAGGACAGAATGGCTACACCTTC; CDR3: CASSQEGQNGYTF
V: TRBV7-2; D: -; J: TRBJ2-1; size: -; DNA: TGTGCCACTAGGTTTGGATATTCGGGACAAGATGAGCAGTTCTTC; CDR3: CATRFGYSGQDEQFF
V: TRBV28; D: TRBD2; J: TRBJ2-7; size: -; DNA: TGTGCCAGCAGTTCTTCTCACCTCGGCGGGGGTCCCCCTCGAGAGCAGTACTTC; CDR3: CASSSSHLGGGPPREQYF
V: TRBV6-2/TRBV6-3; D: TRBD1; J: TRBJ2-1; size: -; DNA: TGTGCCAGCAATTCGAGGGGGACAGGGACCTACAATGAGCAGTTCTTC; CDR3: CASNSRGTGTYNEQFF
V: TRBV5-6; D: -; J: TRBJ2-6; size: few; DNA: TGTGCCAGCAGCTTACGTTGGGGGACTGGGGCCAACGTCCTGACTTTC; CDR3: CASSLRWGTGANVLTF
V: TRBV28; D: -; J: TRBJ1-4; size: few; DNA: TGTGCCAGCAGTGTCTACCGAACAACTAATGAAAAACTGTTTTTT; CDR3: CASSVYRTTNEKLFF
V: TRBV4-1; D: TRBD1; J: TRBJ2-7; size: -; DNA: TGCGCCAGCAGCCAAGAGCGGACAGGGGGGGACGAGCAGTACTTC; CDR3: CASSQERTGGDEQYF
V: TRBV7-2; D: TRBD2; J: TRBJ2-1; size: -; DNA: TGTGCCAGCAGCACCGGGACTAGCGGGACCCCTACAAATGAGCAGTTCTTC; CDR3: CASSTGTSGTPTNEQFF
V: TRBV20-1; D: TRBD1; J: TRBJ2-5; size: -; DNA: TGCAGTGCTATATCGACAGGGGAAGAGACCCAGTACTTC; CDR3: CSAISTGEETQYF
V: TRBV10-3; D: TRBD2; J: TRBJ2-7; size: many; DNA: TGTGCCATCAGTGAGGGGACTAACTACGAGCAGTACTTC; CDR3: CAISEGTNYEQYF
V: TRBV9; D: -; J: TRBJ2-1; size: -; DNA: TGTGCCAGCAGCGCTCTCCCCGAGGGTTTCAATGAGCAGTTCTTC; CDR3: CASSALPEGFNEQFF
V: TRBV6-2/TRBV6-3; D: -; J: TRBJ2-1; size: -; DNA: TGTGCCAGCAGTTACGGAGGGATTTCCTACAATGAGCAGTTCTTC; CDR3: CASSYGGISYNEQFF
V: TRBV12-3/TRBV12-4; D: TRBD2; J: TRBJ2-7; size: few; DNA: TGTGCCAGCAGCCAAGCTAGCGGGGGACCTTACGAGCAGTACTTC; CDR3: CASSQASGGPYEQYF